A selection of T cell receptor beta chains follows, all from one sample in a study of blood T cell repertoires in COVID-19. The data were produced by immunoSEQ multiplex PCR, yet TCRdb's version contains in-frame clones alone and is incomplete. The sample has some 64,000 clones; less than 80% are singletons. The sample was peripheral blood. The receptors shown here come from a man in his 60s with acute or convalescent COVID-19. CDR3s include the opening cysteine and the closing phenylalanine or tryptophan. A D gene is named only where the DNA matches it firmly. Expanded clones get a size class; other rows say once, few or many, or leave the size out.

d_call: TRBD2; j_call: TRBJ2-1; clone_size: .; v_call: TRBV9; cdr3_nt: TGTGCCAGCAGCGTAGAGGGCCTTGGGACGGGAGGCTCCTACAATGAGCAGTTCTTC; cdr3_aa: CASSVEGLGTGGSYNEQFF
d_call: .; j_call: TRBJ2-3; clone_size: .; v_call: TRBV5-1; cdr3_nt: TGCGCCAGCAGCGAGGTGGGCACAGATACGCAGTATTTT; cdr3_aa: CASSEVGTDTQYF
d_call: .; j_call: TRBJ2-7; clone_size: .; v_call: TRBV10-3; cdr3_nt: TGTGCCATCAGGGGGCCCTTGAGCGACGAGCAGTACTTC; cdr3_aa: CAIRGPLSDEQYF
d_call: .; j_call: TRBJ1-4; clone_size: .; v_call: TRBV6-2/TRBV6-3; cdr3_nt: TGTGCCAGCAGTTACTCGCCAGGGAACGGCGAAAAACTGTTTTTT; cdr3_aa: CASSYSPGNGEKLFF
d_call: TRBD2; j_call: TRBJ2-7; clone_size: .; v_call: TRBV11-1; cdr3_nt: TGTGCCAGCAGCTTAGGGGGAGGGCCTACCTACGAGCAGTACTTC; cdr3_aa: CASSLGGGPTYEQYF
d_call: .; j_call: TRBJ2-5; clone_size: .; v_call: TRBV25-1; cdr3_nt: TGTGCCAGCAGTTCGCTAACAGGTTCCCTAGGGGAGACCCAGTACTTC; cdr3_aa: CASSSLTGSLGETQYF
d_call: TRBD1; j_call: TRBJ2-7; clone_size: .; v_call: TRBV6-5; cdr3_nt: TGTGCCAGCACCCAGACAGGGGGAGACGAGCAGTACTTC; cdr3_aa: CASTQTGGDEQYF
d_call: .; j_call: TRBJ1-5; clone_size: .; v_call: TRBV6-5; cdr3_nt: TGTGCCAGCAGTTACTCCGGTTCAGGATACAATCAGCCCCAGCATTTT; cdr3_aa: CASSYSGSGYNQPQHF
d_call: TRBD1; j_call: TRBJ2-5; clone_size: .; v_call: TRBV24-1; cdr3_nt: TGTGCCACCAGTGACTTCAGGGGGAGTGGGAGTCAAGAGACCCAGTACTTC; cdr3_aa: CATSDFRGSGSQETQYF
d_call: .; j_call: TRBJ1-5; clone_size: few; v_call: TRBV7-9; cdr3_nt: TGTGCCACCCAGGAAAACAATCAGCCCCAGCATTTT; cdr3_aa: CATQENNQPQHF
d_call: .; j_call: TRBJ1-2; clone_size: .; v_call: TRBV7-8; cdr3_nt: TGTGCCAGCAGCTTACCAGGGTCCTGGGGTGGCTACACCTTC; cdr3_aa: CASSLPGSWGGYTF
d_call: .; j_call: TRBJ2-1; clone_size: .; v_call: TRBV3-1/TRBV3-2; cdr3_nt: TGTGCCAGCAGCCAAGCGGCGGCTGAGCAGTTCTTC; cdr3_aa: CASSQAAAEQFF
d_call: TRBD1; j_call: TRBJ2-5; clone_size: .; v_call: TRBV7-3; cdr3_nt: TGTGCCAGCAGCCCCACTAGGGGGCGGCAAGAGACCCAGTACTTC; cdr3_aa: CASSPTRGRQETQYF
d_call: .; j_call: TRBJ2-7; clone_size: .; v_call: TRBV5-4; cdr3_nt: TGTGCCAGCAGCTTGGACGACAGGCCCGCCTACGAGCAGTACTTC; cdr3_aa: CASSLDDRPAYEQYF
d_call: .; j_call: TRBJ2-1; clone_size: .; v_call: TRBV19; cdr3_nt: TGTGCCAGTAGTCGGAAGAAAGGAGACCTCCTCCGGGTGGATGAGCAGTTCTTC; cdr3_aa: CASSRKKGDLLRVDEQFF
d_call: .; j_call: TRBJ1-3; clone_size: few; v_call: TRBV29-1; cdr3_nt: TGCAGCGGCTTCACGGGGACTGGAAACACCATATATTTT; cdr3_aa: CSGFTGTGNTIYF
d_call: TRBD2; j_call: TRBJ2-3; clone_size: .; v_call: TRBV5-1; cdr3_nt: TGCGCCAGCAGCTCACTAGCGGGAGAAACGCAGTATTTT; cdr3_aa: CASSSLAGETQYF
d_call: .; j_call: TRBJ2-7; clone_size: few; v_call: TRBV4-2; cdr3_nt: TGTGCCAGCAGCCAAGAAGGTGGGAGATACGAGCAGTACTTC; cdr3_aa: CASSQEGGRYEQYF
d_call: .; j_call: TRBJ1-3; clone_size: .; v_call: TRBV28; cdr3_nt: TGTGCCAGCAGTTTACTAGTCAGCTCTGGAAACACCATATATTTT; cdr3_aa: CASSLLVSSGNTIYF
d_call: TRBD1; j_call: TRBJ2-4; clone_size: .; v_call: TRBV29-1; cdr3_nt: TGCAGCGTTATAACAGGGGGTATAGCCAAAAACATTCAGTACTTC; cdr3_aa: CSVITGGIAKNIQYF
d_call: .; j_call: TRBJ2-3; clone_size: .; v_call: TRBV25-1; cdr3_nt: TGTGCCAGCAGTCACTCCCTCGGCGGACTATACACAGATACGCAGTATTTT; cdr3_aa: CASSHSLGGLYTDTQYF
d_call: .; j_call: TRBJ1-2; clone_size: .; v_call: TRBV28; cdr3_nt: TGTGCCAGCCCTTGGGGGGGCGGGCAGGGACATGGCTACACCTTC; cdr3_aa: CASPWGGGQGHGYTF
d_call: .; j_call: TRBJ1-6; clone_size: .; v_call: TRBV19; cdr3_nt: TGTGCCAGTAGACTAATCGGGGGTAATTCACCCCTCCACTTT; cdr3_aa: CASRLIGGNSPLHF
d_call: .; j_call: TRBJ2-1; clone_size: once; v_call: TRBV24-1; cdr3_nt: TGTGCCACCAGTGATTTACCCCAGGGCTCCTACAATGAGCAGTTCTTC; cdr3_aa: CATSDLPQGSYNEQFF
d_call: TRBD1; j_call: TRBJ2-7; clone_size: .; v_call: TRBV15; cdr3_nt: TGTGCCACCAGCAAACCCCCGGGACAGGGGTACTACGAGCAGTACTTC; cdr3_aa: CATSKPPGQGYYEQYF
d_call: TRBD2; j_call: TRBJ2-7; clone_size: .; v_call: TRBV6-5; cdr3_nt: TGTGCCAGCAGTCGAGCGGGAGGTTCCTCCTACGAGCAGTACTTC; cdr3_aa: CASSRAGGSSYEQYF
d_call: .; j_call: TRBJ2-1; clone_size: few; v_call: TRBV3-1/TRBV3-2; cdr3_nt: TGTGCCAGCAGCCAAGCCGTCGGGGGTTTCTACAATGAGCAGTTCTTC; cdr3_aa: CASSQAVGGFYNEQFF